The TCR beta chain described here comes from a study of shared clonotypes between healthy human individuals. Study-level points and caveats: Researchers sampled blood only, noting tissue repertoires likely differ.

This clone appeared a single time. No antigen is known for it. Trimming took 3 bases from V and 2 from J; bases not matched to a gene: 9. In germline, CDR1 is SGDLS, CDR2 YYNGEE. The CDR3 runs to 19 residues. The naive CD8 fraction comprised CD45RO-negative cells positively selected for CCR7 and excluded terminally differentiated effector memory CD45RA+ cells. The donors were all Caucasian adults (living in Nashville, Tennessee). Several immunoSEQ 96-well plates shared each subset's DNA, each plate a replicate. Clones were sequenced by immunoSEQ multiplex PCR, and TCRdb holds only the in-frame ones, with some missing. The sample consists of some 2 million clones, about 95% of them appearing once.

The clonotype was recovered from a man aged 18 to 29 in good health. V and J are TRBV9 and TRBJ2-2; 14 bases line up with TRBD2. The sequencing input was naive CD8+ T cells sorted from blood. This chain's CDR3 is CASSARTSGGPRNTGELFF. The CDR3 DNA follows: TGTGCCAGCAGCGCCCGGACTAGCGGGGGGCCTCGTAACACCGGGGAGCTGTTTTTT.